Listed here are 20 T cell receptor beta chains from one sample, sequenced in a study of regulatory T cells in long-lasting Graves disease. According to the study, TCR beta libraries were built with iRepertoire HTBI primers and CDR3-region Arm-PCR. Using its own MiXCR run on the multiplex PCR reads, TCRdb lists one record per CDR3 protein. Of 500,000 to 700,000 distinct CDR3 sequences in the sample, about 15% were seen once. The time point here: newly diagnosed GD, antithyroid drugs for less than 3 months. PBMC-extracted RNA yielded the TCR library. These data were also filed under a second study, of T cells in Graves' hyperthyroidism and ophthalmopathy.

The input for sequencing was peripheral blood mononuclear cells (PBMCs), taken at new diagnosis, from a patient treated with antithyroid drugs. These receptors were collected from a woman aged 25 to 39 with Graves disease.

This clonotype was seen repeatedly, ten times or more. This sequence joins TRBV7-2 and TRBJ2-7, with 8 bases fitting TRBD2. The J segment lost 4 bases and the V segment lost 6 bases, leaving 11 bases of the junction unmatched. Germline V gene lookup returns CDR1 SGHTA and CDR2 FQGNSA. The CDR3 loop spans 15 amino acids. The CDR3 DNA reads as TGTGCCAGCAGTAGTCGCGGAGGCGGGGGGTACGAGCAGTACTTC. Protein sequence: CASSSRGGGGYEQYF.

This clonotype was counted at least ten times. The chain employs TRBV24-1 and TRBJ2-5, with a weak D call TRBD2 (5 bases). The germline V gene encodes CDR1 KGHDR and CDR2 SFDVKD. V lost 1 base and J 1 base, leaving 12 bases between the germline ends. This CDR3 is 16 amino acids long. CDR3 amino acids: CATSDFGRESQETQYF. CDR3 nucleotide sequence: TGTGCCACCAGTGATTTCGGTAGGGAGAGCCAAGAGACCCAGTACTTC.

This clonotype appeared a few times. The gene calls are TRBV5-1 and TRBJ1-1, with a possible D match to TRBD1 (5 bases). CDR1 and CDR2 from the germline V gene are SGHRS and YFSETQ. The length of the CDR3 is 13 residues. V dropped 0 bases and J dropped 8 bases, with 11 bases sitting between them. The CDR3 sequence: CASSLGQGQEAFF. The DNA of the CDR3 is TGCGCCAGCAGCTTGGGGCAGGGTCAGGAAGCTTTCTTT.

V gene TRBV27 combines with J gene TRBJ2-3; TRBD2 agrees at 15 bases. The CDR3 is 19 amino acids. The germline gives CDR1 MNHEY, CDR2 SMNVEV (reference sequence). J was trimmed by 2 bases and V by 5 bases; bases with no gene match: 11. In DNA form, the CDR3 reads TGTGCCAGCAGTCGATTTCCGGGACTAGCGGGAGGATCCACAGATACGCAGTATTTT. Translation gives CASSRFPGLAGGSTDTQYF.

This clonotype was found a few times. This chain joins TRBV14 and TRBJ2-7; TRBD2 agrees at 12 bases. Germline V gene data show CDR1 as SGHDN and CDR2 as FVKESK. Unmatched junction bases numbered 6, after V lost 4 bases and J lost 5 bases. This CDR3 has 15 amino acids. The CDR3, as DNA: TGTGCCAGCAGCCTTCGACTAGCGGGAGCCCACGAGCAGTACTTC. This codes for CASSLRLAGAHEQYF.

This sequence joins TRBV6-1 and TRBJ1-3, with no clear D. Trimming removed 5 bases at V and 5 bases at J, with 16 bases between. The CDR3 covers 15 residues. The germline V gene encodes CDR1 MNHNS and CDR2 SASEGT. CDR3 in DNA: TGTGCCAGCAGTCTAGGGTTGGAGCTCAGAAACACCATATATTTT. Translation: CASSLGLELRNTIYF.

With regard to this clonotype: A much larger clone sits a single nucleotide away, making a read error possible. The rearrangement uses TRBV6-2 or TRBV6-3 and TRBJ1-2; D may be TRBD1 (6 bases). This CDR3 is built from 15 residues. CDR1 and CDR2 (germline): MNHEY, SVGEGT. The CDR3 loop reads CTSSAQQGAGDGYTF. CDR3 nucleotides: TGTACCAGCAGTGCCCAACAGGGAGCTGGCGATGGCTACACCTTC.

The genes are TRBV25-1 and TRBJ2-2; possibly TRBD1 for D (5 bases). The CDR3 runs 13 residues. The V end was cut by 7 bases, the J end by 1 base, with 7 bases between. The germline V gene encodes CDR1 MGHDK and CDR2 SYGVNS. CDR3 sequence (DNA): TGTGCCAGCAAAGGGGTGAACACCGGGGAGCTGTTTTTT. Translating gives CASKGVNTGELFF.

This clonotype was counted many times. CDR3: CASGRARRFAEQFF. CDR3 coding DNA: TGTGCCAGCGGCAGGGCCCGGCGGTTTGCTGAGCAGTTCTTC. The rearrangement joins TRBV12-3 or TRBV12-4 to TRBJ2-1; D may be TRBD1 (5 bases). The ends were cut back, 8 bases at V and 9 bases at J, with 20 bases in the middle. The CDR3 has 14 amino acids.

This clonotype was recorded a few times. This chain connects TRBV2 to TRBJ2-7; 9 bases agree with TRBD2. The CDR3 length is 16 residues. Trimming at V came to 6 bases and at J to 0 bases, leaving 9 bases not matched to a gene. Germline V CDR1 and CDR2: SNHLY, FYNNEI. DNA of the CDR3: TGTGCCAGCAGCCGGATTAGCGGGAGCCTCTCCTACGAGCAGTACTTC. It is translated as CASSRISGSLSYEQYF.

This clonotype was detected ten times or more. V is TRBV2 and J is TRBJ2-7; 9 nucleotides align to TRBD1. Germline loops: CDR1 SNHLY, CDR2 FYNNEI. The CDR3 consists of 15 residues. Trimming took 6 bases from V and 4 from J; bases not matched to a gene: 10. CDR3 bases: TGTGCCAGCAGCATCTCGACAGGGGGGTGGTACGAGCAGTACTTC. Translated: CASSISTGGWYEQYF. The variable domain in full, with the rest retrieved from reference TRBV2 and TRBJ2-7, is EPEVTQTPSHQVTQMGQEVILRCVPISNHLYFYWYRQILGQKVEFLVSFYNNEISEKSEIFDDQFSVERPDGSNFTLKIRSTKLEDSAMYFCASSISTGGWYEQYFGPGTRLTVT.

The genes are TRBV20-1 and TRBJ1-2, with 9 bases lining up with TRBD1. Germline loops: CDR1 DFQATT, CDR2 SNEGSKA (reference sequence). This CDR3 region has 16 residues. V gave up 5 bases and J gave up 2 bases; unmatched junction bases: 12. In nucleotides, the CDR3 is TGCAGTGCTCCCGCGGCGACAGGGGGGGCGAACTATGGCTACACCTTC. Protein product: CSAPAATGGANYGYTF.

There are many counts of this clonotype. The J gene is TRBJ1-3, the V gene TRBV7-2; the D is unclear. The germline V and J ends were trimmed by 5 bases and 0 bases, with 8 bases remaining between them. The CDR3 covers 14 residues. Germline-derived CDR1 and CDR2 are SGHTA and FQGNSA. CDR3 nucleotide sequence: TGTGCCAGCAGCCCCGGATACTCTGGAAACACCATATATTTT. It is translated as CASSPGYSGNTIYF.

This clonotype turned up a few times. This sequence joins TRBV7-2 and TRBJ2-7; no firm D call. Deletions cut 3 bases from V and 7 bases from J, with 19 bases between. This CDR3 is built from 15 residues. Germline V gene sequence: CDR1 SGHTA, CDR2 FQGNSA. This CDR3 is CASSFLPPPYGEQYF. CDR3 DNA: TGTGCCAGCAGCTTCTTGCCCCCCCCGTATGGGGAGCAGTACTTC.

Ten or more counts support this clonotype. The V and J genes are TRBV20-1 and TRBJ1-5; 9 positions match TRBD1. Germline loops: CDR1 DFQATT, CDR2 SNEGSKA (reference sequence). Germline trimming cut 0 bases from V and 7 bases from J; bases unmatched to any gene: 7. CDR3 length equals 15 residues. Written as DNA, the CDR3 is TGCAGTGCTAGAGATCCGGGACAGGGACACCAGCCCCAGCATTTT. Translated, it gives CSARDPGQGHQPQHF.

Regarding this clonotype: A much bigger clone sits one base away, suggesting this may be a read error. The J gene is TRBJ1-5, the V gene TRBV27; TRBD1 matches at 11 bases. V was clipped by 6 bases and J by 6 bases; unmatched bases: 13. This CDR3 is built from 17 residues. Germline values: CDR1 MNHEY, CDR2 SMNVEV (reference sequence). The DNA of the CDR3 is TGTGCCAGCAGACATCGCACTGGACAGGGGGCGATTCAGCCCCAGCATTTT. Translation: CASRHRTGQGAIQPQHF.

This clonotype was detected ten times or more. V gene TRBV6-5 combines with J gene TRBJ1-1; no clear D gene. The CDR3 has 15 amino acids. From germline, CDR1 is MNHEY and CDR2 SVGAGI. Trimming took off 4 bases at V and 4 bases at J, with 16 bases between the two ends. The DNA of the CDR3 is TGTGCCAGCAGTTCTGCTTGGGAGGGAGGCACTGAAGCTTTCTTT. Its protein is CASSSAWEGGTEAFF.

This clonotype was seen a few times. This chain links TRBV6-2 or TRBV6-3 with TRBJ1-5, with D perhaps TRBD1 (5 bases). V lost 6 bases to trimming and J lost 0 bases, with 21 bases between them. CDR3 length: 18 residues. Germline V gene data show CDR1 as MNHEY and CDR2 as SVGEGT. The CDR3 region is CASRRVEGTEVSNQPQHF. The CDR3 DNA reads TGTGCCAGCAGGCGGGTGGAGGGGACGGAAGTTAGCAATCAGCCCCAGCATTTT.

The CDR3 coding sequence is TGTGCCAGCATAGACCCTAGCGGGAGAGGCACCGGGGAGCTGTTTTTT. Residues: CASIDPSGRGTGELFF. The rearrangement links TRBV6-1 to TRBJ2-2; 10 nucleotides match TRBD2. Germline CDR1 and CDR2: MNHNS and SASEGT. The CDR3 totals 16 residues. The junction had 9 bases not matched to a gene; V was cut back by 7 bases and J by 4 bases.

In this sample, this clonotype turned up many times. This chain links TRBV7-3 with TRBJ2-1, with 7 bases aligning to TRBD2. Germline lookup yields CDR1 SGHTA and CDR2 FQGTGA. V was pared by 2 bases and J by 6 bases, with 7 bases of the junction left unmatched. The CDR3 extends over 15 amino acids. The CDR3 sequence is CASSLGSAGPNEQFF. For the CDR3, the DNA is TGTGCCAGCAGCTTAGGATCAGCGGGACCCAATGAGCAGTTCTTC.